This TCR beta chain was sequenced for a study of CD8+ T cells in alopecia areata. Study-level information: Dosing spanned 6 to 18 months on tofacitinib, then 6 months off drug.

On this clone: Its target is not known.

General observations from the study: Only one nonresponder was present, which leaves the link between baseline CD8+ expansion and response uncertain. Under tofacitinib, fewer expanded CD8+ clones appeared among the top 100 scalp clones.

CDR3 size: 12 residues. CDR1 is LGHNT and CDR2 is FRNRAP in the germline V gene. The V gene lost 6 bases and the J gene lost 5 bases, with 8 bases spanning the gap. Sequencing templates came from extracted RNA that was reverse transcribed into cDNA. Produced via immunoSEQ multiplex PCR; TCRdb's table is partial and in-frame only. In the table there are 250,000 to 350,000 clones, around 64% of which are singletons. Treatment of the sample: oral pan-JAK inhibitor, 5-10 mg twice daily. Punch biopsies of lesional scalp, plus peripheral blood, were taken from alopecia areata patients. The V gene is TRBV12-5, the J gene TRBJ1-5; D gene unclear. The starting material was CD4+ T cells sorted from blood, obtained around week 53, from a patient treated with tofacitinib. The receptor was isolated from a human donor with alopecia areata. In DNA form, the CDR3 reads TGTGCTAGTGGCTATGGGGATCAGCCCCAGCATTTT. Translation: CASGYGDQPQHF.